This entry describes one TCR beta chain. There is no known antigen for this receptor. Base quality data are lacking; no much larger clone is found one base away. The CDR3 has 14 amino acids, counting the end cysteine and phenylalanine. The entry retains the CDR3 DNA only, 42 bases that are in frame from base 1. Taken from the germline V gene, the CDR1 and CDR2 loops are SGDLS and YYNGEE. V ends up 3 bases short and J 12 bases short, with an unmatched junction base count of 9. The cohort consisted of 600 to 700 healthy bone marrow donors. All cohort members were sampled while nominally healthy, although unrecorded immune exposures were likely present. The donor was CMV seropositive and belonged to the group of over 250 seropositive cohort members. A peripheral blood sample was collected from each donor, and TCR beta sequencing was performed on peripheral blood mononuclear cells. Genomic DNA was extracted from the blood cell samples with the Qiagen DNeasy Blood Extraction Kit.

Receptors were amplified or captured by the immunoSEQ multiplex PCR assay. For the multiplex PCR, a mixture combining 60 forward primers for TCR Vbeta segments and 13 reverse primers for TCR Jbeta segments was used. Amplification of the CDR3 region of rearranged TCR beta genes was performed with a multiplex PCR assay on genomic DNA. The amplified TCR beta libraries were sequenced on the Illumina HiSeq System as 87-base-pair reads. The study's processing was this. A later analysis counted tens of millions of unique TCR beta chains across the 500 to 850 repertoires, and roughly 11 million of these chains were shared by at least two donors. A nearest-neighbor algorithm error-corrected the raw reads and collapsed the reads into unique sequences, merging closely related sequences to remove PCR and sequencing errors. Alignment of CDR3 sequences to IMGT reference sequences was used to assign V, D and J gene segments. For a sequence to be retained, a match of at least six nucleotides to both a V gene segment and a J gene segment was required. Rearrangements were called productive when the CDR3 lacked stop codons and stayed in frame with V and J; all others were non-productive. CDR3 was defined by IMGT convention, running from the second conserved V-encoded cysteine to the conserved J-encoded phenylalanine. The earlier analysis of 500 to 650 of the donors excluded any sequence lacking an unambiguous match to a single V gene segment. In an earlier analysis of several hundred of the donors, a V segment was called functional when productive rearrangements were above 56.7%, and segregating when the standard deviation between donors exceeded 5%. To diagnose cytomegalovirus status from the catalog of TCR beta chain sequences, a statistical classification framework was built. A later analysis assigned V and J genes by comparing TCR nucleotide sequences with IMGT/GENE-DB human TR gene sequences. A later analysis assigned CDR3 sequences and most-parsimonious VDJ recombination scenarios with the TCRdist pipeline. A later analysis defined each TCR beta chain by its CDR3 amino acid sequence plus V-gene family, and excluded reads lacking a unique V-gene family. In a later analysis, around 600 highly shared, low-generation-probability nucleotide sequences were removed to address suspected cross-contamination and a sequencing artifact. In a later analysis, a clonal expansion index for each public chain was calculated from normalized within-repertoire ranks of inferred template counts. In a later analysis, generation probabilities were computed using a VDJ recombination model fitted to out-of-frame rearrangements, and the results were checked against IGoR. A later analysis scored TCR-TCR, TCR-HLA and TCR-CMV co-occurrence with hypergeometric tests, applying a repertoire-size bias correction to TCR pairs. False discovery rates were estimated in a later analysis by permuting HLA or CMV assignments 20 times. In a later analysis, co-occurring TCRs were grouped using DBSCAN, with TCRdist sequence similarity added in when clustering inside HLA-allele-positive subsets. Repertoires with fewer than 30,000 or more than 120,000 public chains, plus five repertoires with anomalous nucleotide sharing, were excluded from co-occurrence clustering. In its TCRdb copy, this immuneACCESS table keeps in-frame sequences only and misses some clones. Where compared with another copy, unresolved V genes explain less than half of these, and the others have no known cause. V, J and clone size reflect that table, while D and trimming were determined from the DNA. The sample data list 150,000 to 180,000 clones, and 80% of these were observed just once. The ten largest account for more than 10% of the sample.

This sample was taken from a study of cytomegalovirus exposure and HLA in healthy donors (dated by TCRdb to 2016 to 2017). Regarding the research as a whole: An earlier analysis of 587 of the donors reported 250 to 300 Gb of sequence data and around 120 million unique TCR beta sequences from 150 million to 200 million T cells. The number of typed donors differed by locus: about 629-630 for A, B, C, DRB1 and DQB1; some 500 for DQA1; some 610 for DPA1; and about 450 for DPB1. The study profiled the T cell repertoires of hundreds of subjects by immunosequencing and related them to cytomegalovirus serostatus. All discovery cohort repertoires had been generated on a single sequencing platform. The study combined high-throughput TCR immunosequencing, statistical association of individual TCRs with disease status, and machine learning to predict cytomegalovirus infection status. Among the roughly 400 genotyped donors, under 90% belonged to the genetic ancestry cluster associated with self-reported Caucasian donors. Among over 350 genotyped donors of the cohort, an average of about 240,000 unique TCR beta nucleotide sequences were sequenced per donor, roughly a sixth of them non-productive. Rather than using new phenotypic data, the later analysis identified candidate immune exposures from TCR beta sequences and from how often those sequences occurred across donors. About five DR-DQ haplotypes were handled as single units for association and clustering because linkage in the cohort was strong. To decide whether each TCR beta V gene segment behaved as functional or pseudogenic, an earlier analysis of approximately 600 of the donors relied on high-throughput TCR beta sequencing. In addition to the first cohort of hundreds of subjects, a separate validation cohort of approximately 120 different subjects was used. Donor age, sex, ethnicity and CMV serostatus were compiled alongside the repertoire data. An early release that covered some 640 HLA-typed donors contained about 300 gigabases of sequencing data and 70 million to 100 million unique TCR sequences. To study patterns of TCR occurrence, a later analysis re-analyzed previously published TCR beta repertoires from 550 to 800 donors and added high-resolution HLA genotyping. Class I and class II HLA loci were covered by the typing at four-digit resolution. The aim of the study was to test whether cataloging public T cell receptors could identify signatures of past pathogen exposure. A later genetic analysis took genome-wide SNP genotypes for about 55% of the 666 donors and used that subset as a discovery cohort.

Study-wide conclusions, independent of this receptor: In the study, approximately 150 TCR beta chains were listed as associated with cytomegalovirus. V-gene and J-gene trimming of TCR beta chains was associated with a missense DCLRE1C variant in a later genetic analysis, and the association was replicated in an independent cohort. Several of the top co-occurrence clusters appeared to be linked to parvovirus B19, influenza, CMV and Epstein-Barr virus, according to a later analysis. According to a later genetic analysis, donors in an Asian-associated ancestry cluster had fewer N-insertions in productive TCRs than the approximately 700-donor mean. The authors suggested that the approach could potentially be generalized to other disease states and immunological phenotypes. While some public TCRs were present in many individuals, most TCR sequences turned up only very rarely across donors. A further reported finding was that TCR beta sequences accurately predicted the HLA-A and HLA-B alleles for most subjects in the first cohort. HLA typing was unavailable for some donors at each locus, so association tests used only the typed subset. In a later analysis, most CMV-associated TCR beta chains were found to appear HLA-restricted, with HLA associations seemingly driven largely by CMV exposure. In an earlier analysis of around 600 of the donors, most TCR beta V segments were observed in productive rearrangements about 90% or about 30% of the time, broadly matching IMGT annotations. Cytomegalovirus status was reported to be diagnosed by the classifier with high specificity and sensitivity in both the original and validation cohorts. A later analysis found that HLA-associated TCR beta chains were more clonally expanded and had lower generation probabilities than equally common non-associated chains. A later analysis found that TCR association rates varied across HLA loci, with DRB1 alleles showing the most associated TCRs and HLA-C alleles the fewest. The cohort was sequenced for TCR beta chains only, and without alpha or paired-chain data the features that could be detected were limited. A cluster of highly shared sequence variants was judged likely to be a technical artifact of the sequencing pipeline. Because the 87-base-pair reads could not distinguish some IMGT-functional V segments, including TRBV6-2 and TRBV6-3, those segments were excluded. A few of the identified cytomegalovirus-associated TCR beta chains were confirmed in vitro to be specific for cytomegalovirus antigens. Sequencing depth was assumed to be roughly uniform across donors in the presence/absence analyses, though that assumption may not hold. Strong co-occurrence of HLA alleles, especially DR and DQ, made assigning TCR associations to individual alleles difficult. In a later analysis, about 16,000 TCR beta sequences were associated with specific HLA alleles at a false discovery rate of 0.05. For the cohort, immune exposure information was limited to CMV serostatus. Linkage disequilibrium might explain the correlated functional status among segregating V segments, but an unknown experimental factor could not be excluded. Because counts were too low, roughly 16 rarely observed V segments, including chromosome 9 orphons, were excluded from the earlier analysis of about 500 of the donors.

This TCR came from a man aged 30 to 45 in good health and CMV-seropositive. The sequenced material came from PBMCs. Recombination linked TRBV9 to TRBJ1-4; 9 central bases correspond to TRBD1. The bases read TGTGCCAGCAGCGCGGAGGGACAGGGTCGGGAACTGTTTTTT. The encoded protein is CASSAEGQGRELFF. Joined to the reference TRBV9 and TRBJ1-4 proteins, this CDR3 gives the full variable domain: DSGVTQTPKHLITATGQRVTLRCSPRSGDLSVYWYQQSLDQGLQFLIQYYNGEERAKGNILERFSAQQFPDLHSELNLSSLELGDSALYFCASSAEGQGRELFFGSGTQLSVL.